This T cell receptor (beta chain) came from a study of stem cell transplantation in POMP-related autoinflammatory disease. Turning to the study itself: Defective thymoproteasomes were hypothesized to impair CD8+ T-cell positive selection.

Regarding this clone: Its antigen is still unknown.

The CDR3 runs 14 residues. Trimming removed 2 bases from V and 5 bases from J, with 13 bases in between. Germline assignment: CDR1 SGHNT and CDR2 YYREEE (reference sequence). Assay: immunoSEQ multiplex PCR; the TCRdb copy retains only in-frame clones and omits some. The sample has about 32,000 clones, roughly 88% seen once; the top ten hold about 0.72%. Study-wide points: A trend toward lower repertoire diversity and greater clonality appeared in every analyzed T-cell subset of PRAID patients. Unique TRB V-J gene pairings were limited in number in patients with PRAID.

The receptor's source is a human donor with POMP-related autoinflammation and immune dysregulation (PRAID). This chain links TRBV5-4 with TRBJ2-5; D perhaps matches TRBD2 (7 bases). Here the sequenced sample was CD4+ T cells from PBMCs, taken before stem cell transplantation. In DNA form, the CDR3 reads TGTGCCAGCAGCTTTAGGGGGGGCCGGGAGACCCAGTACTTC. Its translation is CASSFRGGRETQYF.